Below, 21 T cell receptor beta chains from the same sample are listed, as sequenced in a study of blood T cell repertoires in COVID-19. Repertoires were generated with immunoSEQ multiplex PCR, while TCRdb's copy carries only in-frame clones and drops some. The sample lists roughly 200,000 clones; about 77% were seen once. Sequencing input: peripheral blood. The receptor set was obtained from a woman aged 80 or over with active or convalescent COVID-19.

The chain couples TRBV6-1 to TRBJ2-3, with D uncertain. The CDR3 sequence is 16 residues long. V lost 3 bases to trimming and J lost 1 base, with 14 bases between them. Germline CDR1 reads MNHNS; CDR2 reads SASEGT. Written as DNA, the CDR3 is TGTGCCAGCAGTGACCAGCTGAGTCGGGGCACAGATACGCAGTATTTT. It specifies CASSDQLSRGTDTQYF.

The chain uses TRBV6-5 and TRBJ2-1; D remains unclear. The germline gives CDR1 MNHEY, CDR2 SVGAGI. The CDR3 has 15 residues. With 6 bases removed from V and 0 bases from J, the gap between germline ends came to 12 bases. The CDR3 coding sequence is TGTGCCAGCAGGACAACACCGAGCTCCTACAATGAGCAGTTCTTC. Protein sequence: CASRTTPSSYNEQFF.

The chain combines TRBV6-2 or TRBV6-3 with TRBJ2-4, with D possibly being TRBD1 (5 bases). CDR3 length: 15 amino acids. V was cut by 2 bases and J by 0 bases, with 8 bases left in between. Germline CDR1 MNHEY, CDR2 SVGEGT. CDR3 sequence (DNA): TGTGCCAGCAGTTACCGACAGATAGCCAAAAACATTCAGTACTTC. Encoded protein: CASSYRQIAKNIQYF.

This clone has just a few counts. This sequence joins TRBV11-2 and TRBJ2-7; TRBD1 matches at 9 bases. CDR1 and CDR2 from the germline V gene are SGHAT and FQNNGV. V was clipped by 5 bases and J by 3 bases; unmatched bases: 8. The CDR3 has 15 residues. The CDR3 region is CASSQGQGGIYEQYF. DNA for the CDR3: TGTGCCAGCAGCCAGGGACAGGGTGGGATCTACGAGCAGTACTTC. The whole variable domain, remainder taken from reference TRBV11-2 and TRBJ2-7, is EAGVAQSPRYKIIEKRQSVAFWCNPISGHATLYWYQQILGQGPKLLIQFQNNGVVDDSQLPKDRFSAERLKGVDSTLKIQPAKLEDSAVYLCASSQGQGGIYEQYFGPGTRLTVT.

V is TRBV10-3 and J is TRBJ1-1; 9 bases align to TRBD1. CDR3 length equals 14 residues. Germline lookup yields CDR1 ENHRY and CDR2 SYGVKD. Losses at the gene ends were 10 bases for V and 1 base for J; bases not matched to a gene: 7. Here the CDR3 DNA reads TGTGCCACCCGGACAGGGGACCCGAACACTGAAGCTTTCTTT. It encodes CATRTGDPNTEAFF.

The J gene is TRBJ2-2, the V gene TRBV6-2 or TRBV6-3; 9 nucleotides agree with TRBD2. This CDR3 spans 16 amino acids. Losses at the gene ends were 2 bases for V and 5 bases for J; bases not matched to a gene: 6. Germline values: CDR1 MNHEY, CDR2 SVGEGT. The CDR3: CASSYRASGVTGELFF. Written as DNA, the CDR3 is TGTGCCAGCAGTTACCGGGCTAGCGGGGTAACCGGGGAGCTGTTTTTT.

This clone showed up just once. This chain uses TRBV3-1 (or the pseudogene TRBV3-2) with TRBJ1-4, with unresolved D. The V and J ends lost 3 bases and 4 bases respectively, with 15 bases between them. This CDR3 has 16 residues. The V gene's germline CDR1 is LGHDT and CDR2 YNNKEL (reference sequence). CDR3 in DNA: TGTGCCAGCAGCCAGGTTAGCTGGTCAGATAATGAAAAACTGTTTTTT. Translated: CASSQVSWSDNEKLFF.

The CDR3, as DNA: TGTGCCAGCAGTGCACGCAGGGCAGCGTGGGGGGACACTGAAGCTTTCTTT. Its protein is CASSARRAAWGDTEAFF. The rearrangement links TRBV2 to TRBJ1-1; a weak D match, TRBD1 (5 bases). Germline V lookup: CDR1 SNHLY, CDR2 FYNNEI. The CDR3 totals 17 residues. The V end was cut by 4 bases, the J end by 3 bases, with 21 bases between.

The V call is TRBV13, the J call TRBJ2-1; D is uncertain. Per germline, CDR1 PRHDT and CDR2 FYEKMQ (reference sequence). This CDR3 region has 15 residues. Trimming took off 2 bases at V and 0 bases at J, with 8 bases between the two ends. The CDR3 is CASSLRVDSYNEQFF. The DNA for the CDR3 is TGTGCCAGCAGCTTACGGGTTGACTCCTACAATGAGCAGTTCTTC.

This chain links TRBV19 with TRBJ2-1; 7 bases map to TRBD1. Trimming took 9 bases from V and 4 from J; bases not matched to a gene: 12. The CDR3 spans 15 residues. The germline CDR1 and CDR2 sequences are LNHDA and SQIVND (reference sequence). Here the CDR3 reads CASLHRDSPYNEQFF. The CDR3 DNA follows: TGTGCCAGCCTGCACCGGGACAGCCCTTACAATGAGCAGTTCTTC.

The rearrangement joins TRBV19 to TRBJ1-2; 8 bases are shared with TRBD1. The trim removed 3 bases at V and 8 bases at J, leaving 5 bases unmatched. This CDR3 has 13 residues. Germline CDR1 and CDR2: LNHDA and SQIVND (reference sequence). The CDR3 coding sequence is TGTGCCAGTAGTATCGGACAGGGAAGGGGCTACACCTTC. This sequence encodes CASSIGQGRGYTF.

This clone was detected only a few times. The rearrangement joins TRBV7-9 to TRBJ1-2; no clear D gene. Trimming stripped 5 bases from V and 7 bases from J, with 8 bases between. This CDR3 contains 11 residues. Germline assignment: CDR1 SEHNR and CDR2 FQNEAQ (reference sequence). The DNA of the CDR3 is TGTGCCAGCAGCACCAGTATTGGCTACACCTTC. Amino acid sequence: CASSTSIGYTF.

The genes are TRBV5-5 and TRBJ2-3, with 11 positions matching TRBD2. Trimming took 2 bases from V and 2 from J; bases not matched to a gene: 4. The CDR3 has 16 amino acids. From germline, CDR1 is SGHKS and CDR2 YYEKEE (reference sequence). CDR3 amino acids: CASSFGLAGFTDTQYF. The DNA of the CDR3 is TGTGCCAGCAGCTTCGGACTAGCGGGTTTCACAGATACGCAGTATTTT.

The chain is built from TRBV5-1 and TRBJ2-1; 8 positions match TRBD2. J was trimmed by 0 bases and V by 5 bases; bases with no gene match: 16. The CDR3 runs to 19 residues. Germline loops: CDR1 SGHRS, CDR2 YFSETQ. The CDR3 sequence: CASRDRAGGLLSSYNEQFF. CDR3 nucleotide sequence: TGCGCCAGCAGGGACCGGGCGGGGGGACTCTTAAGCTCCTACAATGAGCAGTTCTTC.

The chain has TRBV5-4 and TRBJ1-1; 8 nucleotides match TRBD1. The ends lost 0 bases at V and 5 bases at J; junction bases unmatched: 12. Germline V CDR1 and CDR2: SGHNT, YYREEE (reference sequence). The CDR3 contains 17 residues. CDR3 DNA: TGTGCCAGCAGCTTGGGACAGGGGCCACCAGGGGGGACTGAAGCTTTCTTT. Amino acids: CASSLGQGPPGGTEAFF.

The V call is TRBV7-6, the J call TRBJ2-2; D is unresolved. Trimming stripped 1 base from V and 0 bases from J, with 9 bases between. The germline gives CDR1 SGHVS, CDR2 FNYEAQ. The CDR3 covers 16 residues. CDR3 coding DNA: TGTGCCAGCAGCTTAGTCGGCGGTGCGAACACCGGGGAGCTGTTTTTT. This translates into CASSLVGGANTGELFF.

Regarding this clone: Other DNA sequences in the sample encode the same CDR3. This sequence joins TRBV10-1 and TRBJ2-5; 7 bases line up with TRBD1. Germline V gene sequence: CDR1 WNHNN, CDR2 SYGVQD (reference sequence). This CDR3 region has 13 residues. The V and J ends lost 6 bases and 1 base, in that order; junction bases with no gene match: 2. The CDR3: CASSRDSQETQYF. CDR3 coding DNA: TGCGCCAGCAGCCGGGACAGCCAAGAGACCCAGTACTTC.

CDR3 bases: TGTGCCAGCAGCTTGAATGGGGGGGCGAAGTCTGGAAACACCATATATTTT. It is translated as CASSLNGGAKSGNTIYF. This chain connects TRBV5-4 to TRBJ1-3; TRBD1 is a possible D gene (6 bases). The CDR3 runs to 17 residues. The germline V gene encodes CDR1 SGHNT and CDR2 YYREEE (reference sequence). The V end lost 1 base, the J end lost 1 base, and 15 bases lay between the germline ends.

The chain employs TRBV2 and TRBJ2-1; D call uncertain. Germline V gene lookup returns CDR1 SNHLY and CDR2 FYNNEI. The V end lost 4 bases, the J end lost 1 base, and 8 bases lay between the germline ends. The CDR3 runs 14 residues. CDR3 DNA: TGTGCCAGCAGTGTCACGGGTTCCTACAATGAGCAGTTCTTC. It specifies CASSVTGSYNEQFF.

The rearrangement uses TRBV6-5 and TRBJ1-2; 8 positions agree with TRBD1. This CDR3 region has 14 residues. The germline CDR1 and CDR2 sequences are MNHEY and SVGAGI. V dropped 4 bases and J dropped 4; count of bases not matched to a gene: 5. Written as DNA, the CDR3 is TGTGCCAGCAGTTCGGGACAGGCGCTCTATGGCTACACCTTC. Translating it yields CASSSGQALYGYTF.

The V gene is TRBV27, the J gene TRBJ2-3; 11 nucleotides match TRBD2. Germline V lookup: CDR1 MNHEY, CDR2 SMNVEV (reference sequence). This CDR3 region has 15 residues. V shed 3 bases and J 5 bases; nucleotides not matched to a gene: 4. This CDR3 is CASSFVAGGRDTQYF. CDR3 sequence (DNA): TGTGCCAGCAGTTTTGTAGCGGGGGGGAGAGATACGCAGTATTTT.